This T cell receptor (beta chain) stems from a study of identifying expanded T cells in peripheral blood. The method was immunoSEQ multiplex PCR; TCRdb's version includes in-frame clones alone and lacks a portion of them. The sample consists of approximately 86,000 clones, approximately 84% of them appearing once. V lost 4 bases to trimming and J lost 3 bases, with 10 bases between them. The CDR3 is 13 residues long. From germline, CDR1 is ENHRY and CDR2 SYGVKD. The source of this sequence is a person aged 18 to 70 in good health. The sequenced sample consisted of blood. V usage is TRBV10-3 and J usage is TRBJ2-7, with no clear D. CDR3 sequence (DNA): TGTGCCATCAGTGGGCGGCAGGACTACGAGCAGTACTTC. Residues: CAISGRQDYEQYF.